The next 23 T cell receptor beta chains were all read from a single sample in a study of T-cell memory formation after mild COVID-19. TCRdb recomputed calls from the 5' RACE reads with MiXCR, one row per CDR3 protein. Of under 300,000 distinct CDR3 sequences listed, 16% are singletons. Specimen: PBMCs or a T cell subset sorted from them (not recorded which). The receptors derive from a man aged 18 to 30 who had mild COVID-19 (a few samples of this study predate the infection). Cell type and time point are not known.

This clonotype was seen a handful of times. J is TRBJ2-5 and V is TRBV7-6, with D perhaps assigned TRBD1 or TRBD2 (6 bases each). V lost 5 bases, J lost 1 base, and 14 bases lay in between. Germline assignment: CDR1 SGHVS and CDR2 FNYEAQ. The CDR3 consists of 15 residues. CDR3 loop: CASSPLWGAQETQYF. Here the CDR3 DNA reads TGTGCCAGCAGCCCCCTGTGGGGGGCCCAAGAGACCCAGTACTTC.

This clonotype has only a few counts. The chain carries TRBV6-2 or TRBV6-3 and TRBJ2-7, with D perhaps matching TRBD2 (7 bases). The V gene's germline CDR1 is MNHEY and CDR2 SVGEGT. The CDR3 extends over 14 amino acids. Trimming removed 6 bases at V and 5 bases at J, with 17 bases between. The CDR3 loop reads CASSTSEGDHEQYF. The CDR3 DNA is TGTGCCAGCAGCACTAGCGAGGGGGATCACGAGCAGTACTTC.

The J gene is TRBJ2-7, the V gene TRBV9; the D is unclear. CDR1 and CDR2 (germline): SGDLS, YYNGEE. This CDR3 contains 13 residues. V was trimmed by 3 bases and J by 7 bases, leaving 14 bases between them. The CDR3 region has the DNA TGTGCCAGCAGCGGCGGCGGACCTGTTGAGCAGTACTTC. Residues: CASSGGGPVEQYF.

This clonotype was found a few times. The chain uses TRBV12-3 or TRBV12-4 and TRBJ2-5; 12 nucleotides line up with TRBD1. The V segment lost 7 bases and the J segment 4 bases; nucleotides outside the gene matches: 7. This CDR3 is built from 15 residues. CDR3 DNA sequence: TGTGCCAGCACTTCCGGGACAGGGGGCTTAGAGACCCAGTACTTC. Its translation is CASTSGTGGLETQYF.

The chain carries TRBV6-5 and TRBJ1-5; D is unresolved. The CDR3 sequence is 14 residues long. Germline V CDR1 and CDR2: MNHEY, SVGAGI. The ends were cut back, 3 bases at V and 7 bases at J, with 13 bases in the middle. The CDR3 sequence: CASSYGGDGQPQHF. CDR3 DNA: TGTGCCAGCAGTTATGGCGGGGATGGCCAGCCCCAGCATTTT.

Only a few counts were recorded for this clonotype. V and J are TRBV7-2 and TRBJ1-1; maybe TRBD1 (6 bases). Germline CDR1 is SGHTA and CDR2 is FQGNSA. The CDR3 runs to 16 residues. V lost 5 bases to trimming and J lost 4 bases, with 20 bases between them. The CDR3 here is CASSVQGYLTGTEAFF. CDR3 nucleotides: TGTGCCAGCAGCGTCCAGGGGTACTTGACCGGCACTGAAGCTTTCTTT.

This clonotype was observed a handful of times. The rearrangement links TRBV30 to TRBJ1-2, with TRBD1 matching over 7 bases. J gave up 4 bases and V 2 bases, and 13 bases lay outside the gene matches. The CDR3 has 16 residues. CDR1 and CDR2 from the germline V gene are GTSNPN and SVGIG (reference sequence). CDR3 DNA: TGTGCCTGGAGTCGAGGGGGCGATCCTTACCTCTATGGCTACACCTTC. Translated: CAWSRGGDPYLYGYTF.

CDR3 DNA sequence: TGCAGTGCCAACCCCGGGACAGGGTACGAGCAGTACTTC. Encoded protein: CSANPGTGYEQYF. The chain is built from TRBV20-1 and TRBJ2-7; 9 nucleotides match TRBD1. V trimming: 6 bases; J trimming: 4 bases; junction bases outside the gene matches: 7. This CDR3 contains 13 residues. CDR1 DFQATT and CDR2 SNEGSKA come from the germline V gene (reference sequence).

The chain combines TRBV6-6 with TRBJ1-2; the D is unclear. CDR3 length equals 16 residues. Germline V CDR1 and CDR2: MNHNY, SVGAGI (reference sequence). The ends were cut back, 6 bases at V and 4 bases at J, with 21 bases in the middle. This CDR3 is CASRGPSASLLYGYTF. The CDR3 DNA reads as TGTGCCAGCAGGGGCCCTTCCGCTAGCTTGCTCTATGGCTACACCTTC.

The chain combines TRBV5-5 with TRBJ1-2, with TRBD1 identical over 8 bases. The length of the CDR3 is 17 residues. Germline-derived CDR1 and CDR2 are SGHKS and YYEKEE (reference sequence). After removal of 0 bases from V and 0 bases from J, the junction contained 7 bases not matched to a gene. The CDR3 bases are TGTGCCAGCAGCTTGGACCCGCGGACAGGGTCTAACTATGGCTACACCTTC. This encodes CASSLDPRTGSNYGYTF. Combining the CDR3 with reference TRBV5-5 and TRBJ1-2 gives the whole variable domain DAGVTQSPTHLIKTRGQQVTLRCSPISGHKSVSWYQQVLGQGPQFIFQYYEKEERGRGNFPDRFSARQFPNYSSELNVNALLLGDSALYLCASSLDPRTGSNYGYTFGSGTRLTVV.

In this sample, this clonotype turned up a few times. This CDR3 reads CASSQPGGLANYEQYV. The CDR3 nucleotides read TGCGCCAGCAGTCAACCTGGCGGGCTAGCGAACTACGAGCAGTACGTC. The chain combines TRBV23-1 with TRBJ2-7; TRBD2 might be the D (6 bases). TRBV23-1 is an ORF, with its function uncertain. This CDR3 comprises 16 residues. The ends were cut back, 2 bases at V and 3 bases at J, with 17 bases in the middle.

The chain is built from TRBV7-6 and TRBJ2-6; 7 nucleotides agree with TRBD2. The junction had 7 bases not matched to a gene; V was cut back by 4 bases and J by 4 bases. The CDR3 extends over 16 amino acids. Per germline, CDR1 SGHVS and CDR2 FNYEAQ. CDR3: CASSSRGGHGANVLTF. CDR3 in DNA: TGTGCCAGCAGCTCACGGGGAGGGCACGGGGCCAACGTCCTGACTTTC. The entire variable domain, with the rest obtained from reference TRBV7-6 and TRBJ2-6, is as follows: GAGVSQSPRYKVTKRGQDVALRCDPISGHVSLYWYRQALGQGPEFLTYFNYEAQQDKSGLPNDRFSAERPEGSISTLTIQRTEQRDSAMYRCASSSRGGHGANVLTFGAGSRLTVL.

V usage is TRBV25-1 and J usage is TRBJ2-7; D gene uncertain. V was clipped by 11 bases and J by 2 bases, with 10 bases between them. CDR1 and CDR2 (germline): MGHDK, SYGVNS. CDR3 length equals 11 residues. The DNA of the CDR3 is TGTGCCGTTGCAAAGACCTACGAGCAGTACTTC. Encoded protein: CAVAKTYEQYF.

This clonotype turned up a few times. The CDR3 region is CASSDGTGELFF. CDR3 nucleotides: TGTGCCAGCAGCGACGGAACCGGGGAGCTGTTTTTT. This chain joins TRBV9 and TRBJ2-2, with unresolved D. Germline V CDR1 and CDR2: SGDLS, YYNGEE. V was clipped by 3 bases and J by 5 bases, with 5 bases between them. The CDR3 consists of 12 residues.

The rearrangement joins TRBV5-4 to TRBJ2-1; 9 bases are a match to TRBD2. The J segment lost 8 bases and the V segment lost 5 bases, leaving 8 bases of the junction unmatched. This CDR3 is built from 14 residues. Germline CDR1 is SGHNT and CDR2 is YYREEE (reference sequence). The CDR3 sequence: CASRPRTSDYEQFF. Here the CDR3 DNA reads TGTGCCAGCAGACCAAGGACTAGCGACTATGAGCAGTTCTTC. The entire variable domain, with the rest obtained from reference TRBV5-4 and TRBJ2-1, is as follows: ETGVTQSPTHLIKTRGQQVTLRCSSQSGHNTVSWYQQALGQGPQFIFQYYREEENGRGNFPPRFSGLQFPNYSSELNVNALELDDSALYLCASRPRTSDYEQFFGPGTRLTVL.

The chain joins TRBV5-1 to TRBJ2-5; D is perhaps TRBD2 (7 bases). CDR1 SGHRS and CDR2 YFSETQ come from the germline V gene. The V end was cut by 4 bases, the J end by 5 bases, with 15 bases between. The CDR3 has 14 amino acids. CDR3 coding DNA: TGCGCCAGCAGCGCGAAGGGGGGGCCGGAGACCCAGTACTTC. Translated, it gives CASSAKGGPETQYF.

This clonotype was found many times. The V and J genes are TRBV6-5 and TRBJ2-1, with D perhaps matching TRBD2 (5 bases). Germline CDR1 is MNHEY and CDR2 is SVGAGI. CDR3 length: 14 residues. V was pared by 6 bases and J by 4 bases, with 13 bases between. The CDR3 loop reads CASRRTLSYNEQFF. In DNA form, the CDR3 reads TGTGCCAGCAGACGGACTCTAAGTTACAATGAGCAGTTCTTC.

V and J are TRBV7-3 and TRBJ2-3, with 16 bases lining up with TRBD2. Germline V CDR1 and CDR2: SGHTA, FQGTGA. With 4 bases clipped from V and 1 base from J, the junction kept 11 bases outside the gene matches. The CDR3 runs 20 residues. CDR3 DNA sequence: TGTGCCAGCAGCTCAACCGCGGGACTAGCGGGGGGGCGGGGCACAGATACGCAGTATTTT. Translated: CASSSTAGLAGGRGTDTQYF.

This chain joins TRBV4-1 and TRBJ1-2; 7 bases are a match to TRBD1. The CDR3 covers 15 residues. The germline CDR1 and CDR2 sequences are MGHRA and YSYEKL. V lost 3 bases to trimming and J lost 7 bases; unmatched junction nucleotides: 11. In nucleotides, the CDR3 is TGCGCCAGCAGCCACCCGGACAGGTTTTTTGGTGGCTACACCTTC. Its protein is CASSHPDRFFGGYTF.

The table lists this clonotype with many counts. The chain carries TRBV6-2 or TRBV6-3 and TRBJ2-3, with D perhaps matching TRBD1 or TRBD2 (6 bases each). Trimming took off 2 bases at V and 0 bases at J, with 12 bases between the two ends. Per the germline V gene, CDR1 is MNHEY and CDR2 is SVGEGT. The CDR3 extends over 16 amino acids. DNA of the CDR3: TGTGCCAGCAGTTACGGGTCGGGGGCCAGCACAGATACGCAGTATTTT. It is translated as CASSYGSGASTDTQYF.

This clonotype was counted between two and nine times. V gene TRBV7-2 combines with J gene TRBJ2-5; D is tentatively TRBD1 or TRBD2 (6 bases each). Deletions cut 1 base from V and 5 bases from J, with 14 bases between. This CDR3 is built from 15 residues. The germline gives CDR1 SGHTA, CDR2 FQGNSA. The CDR3 here is CASSLGQGRRETQYF. CDR3 bases: TGTGCCAGCAGCTTAGGGCAGGGGAGGCGGGAGACCCAGTACTTC.

The chain joins TRBV6-5 to TRBJ1-5; 12 nucleotides align to TRBD1. With V trimmed by 0 bases and J by 12 bases, 6 bases remained unmatched. CDR1 is MNHEY, CDR2 SVGAGI, per germline. The CDR3 extends over 15 amino acids. CDR3 nucleotide sequence: TGTGCCAGCAGTTACTCTGGGGGACAGGGGGCGCGCCAGCATTTT. It is translated as CASSYSGGQGARQHF.

A few counts support this clonotype. The chain carries TRBV5-4 and TRBJ2-1, with 9 bases fitting TRBD2. Per the germline V gene, CDR1 is SGHNT and CDR2 is YYREEE (reference sequence). The CDR3 sequence is 16 residues long. The ends lost 4 bases at V and 0 bases at J; junction bases unmatched: 5. Written as DNA, the CDR3 is TGTGCCAGCAGCAGCGGCGGGGGGGCCTCCTACAATGAGCAGTTCTTC. Translating it yields CASSSGGGASYNEQFF. Supplemented by reference TRBV5-4 and TRBJ2-1, the full variable domain reads ETGVTQSPTHLIKTRGQQVTLRCSSQSGHNTVSWYQQALGQGPQFIFQYYREEENGRGNFPPRFSGLQFPNYSSELNVNALELDDSALYLCASSSGGGASYNEQFFGPGTRLTVL.